This T cell receptor (beta chain) was found in a study of cytomegalovirus exposure and HLA in healthy donors. Study background: An earlier analysis identified 117 million unique TCR beta sequences in 150 million to 200 million T cells.

60 Vbeta and 13 Jbeta primers were used in PCR. Repertoires were generated with immunoSEQ multiplex PCR, while TCRdb's copy carries only in-frame clones and drops some. This sample carries around 190,000 clones, 78% of them seen once, and the ten largest clones take roughly 2.7%. General observations from the study: It was assumed in the presence/absence analyses that sequencing depth was roughly uniform across donors. The listing of roughly 160 TCR beta chains classed them as cytomegalovirus-associated.

This clone was recorded only once. Its antigen is still unknown. This TCR was sampled from a female donor in good health and CMV-seronegative. Sequencing was done on a sample of PBMCs.

The CDR3 coding sequence is TGTGCCAGCAGTGACCCCGGGGGGGCCAATGAGCAGTTCTTC. It encodes CASSDPGGANEQFF. The chain has TRBV6-4 and TRBJ2-1, with TRBD2 matching over 8 bases. After removal of 2 bases from V and 6 bases from J, the junction contained 3 bases not matched to a gene. Germline loops: CDR1 MRHNA, CDR2 SNTAGT. The CDR3 runs 14 residues.